These 7 T cell receptor beta chains originate from one sample sequenced in a study of radiotherapy plus CTLA-4 blockade in lung cancer. Only in-frame clones appear in the TCRdb table, and some are missing; sequencing was by immunoSEQ multiplex PCR. The profile shows 24,000 or so clones, approximately 70% of them singletons. The input for sequencing was peripheral blood, taken from a patient treated with radiotherapy plus ipilimumab. The receptors stem from a human donor with non-small cell lung cancer who had stable disease on radiotherapy plus ipilimumab.

This clone was recorded a few times. The chain is built from TRBV7-9 and TRBJ2-1; D is unclear. This CDR3 is built from 14 residues. Trimming cost V 6 bases and J 2 bases, with 11 bases left between them. Germline V gives CDR1 SEHNR, CDR2 FQNEAQ (reference sequence). This CDR3 reads CASSIQSTYNEQFF. The CDR3 nucleotides read TGTGCCAGCAGTATACAGAGCACCTACAATGAGCAGTTCTTC.

The rearrangement uses TRBV9 and TRBJ2-1, with D perhaps matching TRBD2 (6 bases). V lost 1 base, J lost 2 bases, and 10 bases lay in between. CDR1 and CDR2 (germline): SGDLS, YYNGEE. The CDR3 runs 15 residues. This CDR3 is CASSVMAGTYNEQFF. In DNA form, the CDR3 reads TGTGCCAGCAGCGTAATGGCGGGAACCTACAATGAGCAGTTCTTC.

To note about this clone: One junction end disagrees with the germline gene, perhaps due to a read error. V gene TRBV7-7 combines with J gene TRBJ1-1; D gene unclear. This CDR3 is built from 14 residues. Germline-derived CDR1 and CDR2 are SSHAT and FNYEAQ (reference sequence). The CDR3 nucleotides read TGTGCTAGCAGCCCTACGGCCTTGAACACTGAAGCTTTCTTT. Translated: CASSPTALNTEAFF. Full variable domain (remainder filled in from reference TRBV7-7 and TRBJ1-1): GAGVSQSPRYKVTKRGQDVTLRCDPISSHATLYWYQQALGQGPEFLTYFNYEAQPDKSGLPSDRFSAERPEGSISTLTIQRTEQRDSAMYRCASSPTALNTEAFFGQGTRLTVV.

This clone was observed a few times. The chain uses TRBV28 and TRBJ2-7; tentative D call: TRBD2 (7 bases). The V and J ends lost 2 bases and 7 bases respectively, with 18 bases between them. Germline loops: CDR1 MDHEN, CDR2 SYDVKM. The CDR3 covers 15 residues. For the CDR3, the DNA is TGTGCCAGCAGTTTAAGCGGTCAGGGGAGGGGGGAGCAGTACTTC. Translation: CASSLSGQGRGEQYF.

The gene calls are TRBV29-1 and TRBJ1-2; D perhaps matches TRBD1 (6 bases). The CDR3 spans 14 residues. In germline, CDR1 is SQVTM, CDR2 ANQGSEA. V dropped 5 bases and J dropped 0 bases, with 13 bases sitting between them. The CDR3 region has the DNA TGCAGCGTTAGGGAGGGGGGCCCTAACTATGGCTACACCTTC. It codes for CSVREGGPNYGYTF.

The chain joins TRBV30 to TRBJ2-7; D perhaps matches TRBD1 (6 bases). V was clipped by 5 bases and J by 4 bases, with 12 bases between them. This CDR3 has 12 amino acids. CDR1 and CDR2 (germline): GTSNPN, SVGIG (reference sequence). CDR3 DNA sequence: TGTGCCTGGCACCGGACAGAATACGAGCAGTACTTC. This translates into CAWHRTEYEQYF. Full variable domain (rest looked up from reference TRBV30 and TRBJ2-7): SQTIHQWPATLVQPVGSPLSLECTVEGTSNPNLYWYRQAAGRGLQLLFYSVGIGQISSEVPQNLSASRPQDRQFILSSKKLLLSDSGFYLCAWHRTEYEQYFGPGTRLTVT.

This chain joins TRBV18 and TRBJ2-7; 14 bases fit TRBD2. CDR3 size: 17 residues. CDR1 and CDR2 from the germline V gene are KGHSH and LQKENI. Trimming at V came to 5 bases and at J to 4 bases, leaving 10 bases not matched to a gene. CDR3 sequence (DNA): TGTGCCAGCTCAGATTGGACTAGCGGGAGGAATACATACGAGCAGTACTTC. This gives the protein CASSDWTSGRNTYEQYF.